Following are 10 T cell receptor beta chains from one sample sequenced in a study of blood T cells in healthy people across ages. It was with a sample-barcoded 5' primer and a J-beta primer mix that a second PCR of roughly 7 to 12 cycles was run. TCRdb re-derived calls from the 5' RACE reads in MiXCR, one entry per CDR3 protein. This table holds approximately 360,000 distinct CDR3 sequences, approximately 52% found once. What was sequenced was blood. The receptors were sampled from a man aged 60 to 69 in good health.

For this clonotype: One end of the junction is discordant with germline, which a read error may explain. The chain is built from TRBV11-2 and TRBJ2-7; either TRBD1 or TRBD2 may supply D (6 bases each). The CDR3 has 15 residues. CDR1 and CDR2 from the germline V gene are SGHAT and FQNNGV. The CDR3 spells CTSSFGGRSSYEQYF. In nucleotides, the CDR3 is TGTACCAGCAGCTTCGGGGGCAGGAGCTCCTACGAGCAGTACTTC. Full variable domain (rest looked up from reference TRBV11-2 and TRBJ2-7): EAGVAQSPRYKIIEKRQSVAFWCNPISGHATLYWYQQILGQGPKLLIQFQNNGVVDDSQLPKDRFSAERLKGVDSTLKIQPAKLEDSAVYLCTSSFGGRSSYEQYFGPGTRLTVT.

The rearrangement links TRBV12-3 or TRBV12-4 to TRBJ2-5; 8 bases agree with TRBD2. CDR3 size: 15 residues. The trim removed 4 bases at V and 4 bases at J, leaving 8 bases unmatched. CDR3 protein: CASSSGGPRGETQYF. The CDR3 coding sequence is TGTGCCAGCAGTTCGGGGGGGCCGCGGGGAGAGACCCAGTACTTC.

The V call is TRBV24-1, the J call TRBJ2-1; 7 positions match TRBD1. V was clipped by 2 bases and J by 5 bases; unmatched bases: 2. Germline V gene sequence: CDR1 KGHDR, CDR2 SFDVKD. The CDR3 spans 14 residues. In DNA form, the CDR3 reads TGTGCCACCAGTGATTCCGGGACAGACAATGAGCAGTTCTTC. Translation: CATSDSGTDNEQFF.

This chain connects TRBV20-1 to TRBJ2-7; 8 positions agree with TRBD1. CDR3 length equals 16 residues. Germline CDR1 is DFQATT and CDR2 is SNEGSKA (reference sequence). V trimming: 0 bases; J trimming: 7 bases; junction bases outside the gene matches: 14. CDR3 region: CSARDQGARSYNEQYF. Written as DNA, the CDR3 is TGCAGTGCTAGAGATCAGGGGGCTCGGTCCTACAATGAGCAGTACTTC.

In this sample, this clonotype turned up a few times. V gene TRBV20-1 combines with J gene TRBJ2-1; 10 bases agree with TRBD2. The CDR3 runs to 16 residues. Germline CDR1 and CDR2: DFQATT and SNEGSKA (reference sequence). Losses at the gene ends were 3 bases for V and 6 bases for J; bases not matched to a gene: 11. The CDR3 region is CSARTSGPSGSNEQFF. CDR3 nucleotides: TGCAGTGCTAGGACGTCCGGGCCTAGCGGGAGCAATGAGCAGTTCTTC.

The gene calls are TRBV28 and TRBJ2-5; no firm D call. The CDR3 runs 11 residues. CDR1 is MDHEN, CDR2 SYDVKM, per germline. Trimming left V 9 bases short and J 2 bases short, with 7 bases between. DNA for the CDR3: TGTGCCAGTAAAACTCAAGAGACCCAGTACTTC. Translation: CASKTQETQYF.

The V and J genes are TRBV29-1 and TRBJ2-3; no definite D call. The germline V gene encodes CDR1 SQVTM and CDR2 ANQGSEA. The V gene lost 6 bases and the J gene lost 0 bases, with 4 bases spanning the gap. The CDR3 totals 11 residues. CDR3 region: CSVESTDTQYF. CDR3 nucleotide sequence: TGCAGCGTGGAGAGCACAGATACGCAGTATTTT.

This clonotype appeared a few times. V is TRBV20-1 and J is TRBJ2-1; 8 positions agree with TRBD1. The trim removed 5 bases at V and 2 bases at J, leaving 8 bases unmatched. CDR1 and CDR2 (germline): DFQATT, SNEGSKA (reference sequence). This CDR3 contains 15 residues. This CDR3 is CSAPPGQGAYNEQFF. The CDR3 nucleotides are TGCAGTGCTCCACCCGGACAGGGAGCCTACAATGAGCAGTTCTTC.

J is TRBJ2-7 and V is TRBV28; tentative D call: TRBD1 (6 bases). The CDR3 consists of 15 residues. Germline assignment: CDR1 MDHEN and CDR2 SYDVKM. The germline V and J ends were trimmed by 4 bases and 3 bases, with 16 bases remaining between them. The CDR3 region has the DNA TGTGCCAGCAGTTATTGGTCCGGACAGAACTACGAGCAGTACTTC. Translating it yields CASSYWSGQNYEQYF.

The chain uses TRBV5-1 and TRBJ2-4, with D possibly being TRBD2 (6 bases). This CDR3 is built from 13 residues. V lost 4 bases, J lost 15 bases, and 20 bases lay in between. Per germline, CDR1 SGHRS and CDR2 YFSETQ. The CDR3 sequence is CASSKEGVSGAYF. The CDR3 coding sequence is TGCGCCAGCAGCAAGGAGGGAGTGAGTGGGGCGTACTTC.